One and the same sample provided the 3 T cell receptor beta chains below, sequenced in a study of radiation and T cells in renal cell carcinoma. Generated by immunoSEQ multiplex PCR, the TCRdb table keeps only in-frame clones and is missing some. There are around 18,000 clones in the sample; approximately 58% occur only once, and roughly 8.7% lies in the top ten. As to treatment: treatment-naive control, cytoreductive nephrectomy. The material was tumor tissue, obtained from a patient whose treatment was nephrectomy without radiotherapy. The receptors were gathered from a man aged 40-49 years with renal cell carcinoma.

J is TRBJ1-1 and V is TRBV5-1, with 8 bases identical to TRBD1. CDR1 and CDR2 from the germline V gene are SGHRS and YFSETQ. This CDR3 is built from 13 residues. Trimming cost V 0 bases and J 7 bases; bases outside gene matches: 2. This CDR3 is CASSLGTGIEAFF. The CDR3 DNA reads TGCGCCAGCAGCTTGGGGACAGGGATTGAAGCTTTCTTT. The full variable domain, in which reference TRBV5-1 and TRBJ1-1 provide the parts outside the CDR3, is KAGVTQTPRYLIKTRGQQVTLSCSPISGHRSVSWYQQTPGQGLQFLFEYFSETQRNKGNFPGRFSGRQFSNSRSEMNVSTLELGDSALYLCASSLGTGIEAFFGQGTRLTVV.

The chain employs TRBV6-6 and TRBJ2-3; tentatively, D is TRBD2 (6 bases). V dropped 2 bases and J dropped 0 bases, with 9 bases sitting between them. This CDR3 comprises 15 residues. From germline, CDR1 is MNHNY and CDR2 SVGAGI (reference sequence). CDR3 protein: CASSYMGGSTDTQYF. Written as DNA, the CDR3 is TGTGCCAGCAGTTACATGGGGGGTAGCACAGATACGCAGTATTTT.

This clone was counted only a few times. The chain couples TRBV19 to TRBJ2-7; TRBD1 is a possible D gene (6 bases). Trimming pared 6 bases from V and 7 bases from J, leaving 16 bases between. This CDR3 has 13 residues. Germline loops: CDR1 LNHDA, CDR2 SQIVND (reference sequence). This CDR3 reads CASRATGIQEQYF. In DNA, the CDR3 is TGTGCCAGTAGGGCTACAGGGATTCAAGAGCAGTACTTC. The full variable domain, completed using reference TRBV19 and TRBJ2-7, is DGGITQSPKYLFRKEGQNVTLSCEQNLNHDAMYWYRQDPGQGLRLIYYSQIVNDFQKGDIAEGYSVSREKKESFPLTVTSAQKNPTAFYLCASRATGIQEQYFGPGTRLTVT.